This is a list of T cell receptor beta chains from one sample in a study of CD8 T cells in Susac syndrome. TCRdb fed the immunoSEQ multiplex PCR reads into MiXCR, producing one record per CDR3 protein. The data hold 150,000 to 180,000 distinct CDR3 sequences, with around 96% observed a single time. The material sequenced was CD8+ T cells from PBMCs. These receptors were taken from a human donor with multiple sclerosis. Both conserved end residues are part of each CDR3. Each record gives: V gene, J gene, D gene, clone size, CDR3 DNA, CDR3 protein. The D gene is left open where the match is weak. Clone size is shown for a subset of rows, as once, few, many or a class of expanded clone.

TRBV11-1	TRBJ2-6	TRBD1	-	TGTGCCAGCAGCCTGAAGACAGGGACAGCTGGGGCCAACGTCCTGACTTTC	CASSLKTGTAGANVLTF
TRBV7-9	TRBJ1-2	TRBD1	once	TGTGCCAGCAGCGGGACAGTTGGAACTCCTAACTATGGCTACACCTTC	CASSGTVGTPNYGYTF
TRBV5-4	TRBJ1-1	-	-	TGTGCCAGCAGCTTAAGGGCAGGGACTGAAGCTTTCTTT	CASSLRAGTEAFF
TRBV14	TRBJ2-7	TRBD2	-	TGTGCCAGCAGCCAAGTCGGGGGGGGCGCCTACGAGCAGTACTTC	CASSQVGGGAYEQYF
TRBV29-1	TRBJ2-1	-	-	TGCAGCGTTGAAATACCAGACAGAGGGGCTGATGAGCAGTTCTTC	CSVEIPDRGADEQFF
TRBV20-1	TRBJ2-6	-	-	TGCAGTGCTAGCGGGACTGGGGCCAACGTCCTGACTTTC	CSASGTGANVLTF
TRBV25-1	TRBJ2-5	-	-	TGTGCCAGCAGTGAATGGGGGGCGGAGACCCAGTACTTC	CASSEWGAETQYF
TRBV14	TRBJ1-2	-	-	TGTGCCAGCAGCCTGTATCTTCATGAGGCTAGAGGCTACACCTTC	CASSLYLHEARGYTF
TRBV2	TRBJ2-6	-	-	TGTGCCAAGACACCCTCTGGGGCCAACGTCCTGACTTTC	CAKTPSGANVLTF
TRBV27	TRBJ2-1	-	-	TGTGCCAGCAGTTTGGGGGGGCTCTTCTACAATGAGCAGTTCTTC	CASSLGGLFYNEQFF
TRBV9	TRBJ2-1	-	-	TGTGCCAGCAGCGTCTTACGGGGGGCATCCTACAATGAGCAGTTCTTC	CASSVLRGASYNEQFF
TRBV3-1	TRBJ2-1	-	-	TGTGCCAGCGCCGGGGGATACAATGAGCAGTTCTTC	CASAGGYNEQFF
TRBV7-2	TRBJ2-3	-	-	TGTGCCAGCAGCCCTAGGGGGTCAGTTGTAGATACGCAGTATTTT	CASSPRGSVVDTQYF
TRBV7-8	TRBJ2-3	-	-	TGTGCCAGCACCTCTAGGGGTACGCAGTATTTT	CASTSRGTQYF
TRBV7-9	TRBJ1-2	-	once	TGTGCCAGCAGCTTAGGGGCCCTCAACTATGGCTACACCTTC	CASSLGALNYGYTF
TRBV27	TRBJ2-2	-	-	TGTGCCAGCAGTTTATGGCAGGACTCCACCGGGGAGCTGTTTTTT	CASSLWQDSTGELFF
TRBV3-1	TRBJ2-3	TRBD1	-	TGTGCCAGCAGCCTAGGACAGGGAGGATTCACAGATACGCAGTATTTT	CASSLGQGGFTDTQYF
TRBV11-1	TRBJ2-1	-	-	TGTGCCAGCAGCGGAGTTGAATGGGATGGGAATGAGCAGTTCTTC	CASSGVEWDGNEQFF
TRBV14	TRBJ1-1	-	-	TGTGCCAGCAGCCAAGCTGGACGATCAACCGAAGCTTTCTTT	CASSQAGRSTEAFF
TRBV29-1	TRBJ1-2	-	-	TGCAGCGCCCTAAAATACAGCCCGGATGGCTACACCTTC	CSALKYSPDGYTF
TRBV30	TRBJ1-3	-	once	TGTGCCTGGAGTGTAGGGTCGTTCCGCTCTGGAAACACCATATATTTT	CAWSVGSFRSGNTIYF
TRBV30	TRBJ1-2	-	once	TGTGCCTGGGACCAAGGGTTGGGGCCTAACTATGGCTACACCTTC	CAWDQGLGPNYGYTF